The clone carrying this T cell receptor beta chain was seen only a few times. The sample belongs to a study of T cell repertoires in cytomegalovirus infection. With 2 bases clipped from V and 3 bases from J, the junction kept 7 bases outside the gene matches. Germline loops: CDR1 SGHVS, CDR2 FQNEAQ. CDR3 length equals 17 residues. TCRdb recomputed calls from the reads with MiXCR, one row per CDR3 protein. The sample includes around 740,000 distinct CDR3 sequences, less than 40% of them seen just once. Sequences were obtained from PBMCs. The chain employs TRBV7-8 and TRBJ2-2, with 9 bases matching TRBD2. The TCR originated in a human donor in good health (CMV status not recorded). Some clones in this sample may be carry-over from other donors' samples. For the CDR3, the DNA is TGTGCCAGCAGCTTAAGAGCGGGGGGCCTCGACACCGGGGAGCTGTTTTTT. Its translation is CASSLRAGGLDTGELFF.